What follows describes a single T cell receptor (beta chain). Original handling: Reference gene primer amplification yielded estimated nucleated cell counts. TCRdb's table, derived via immunoSEQ multiplex PCR, lists solely in-frame clones and lacks some. That table supplies the V and J calls and clone size; D and trimming were determined from the DNA. Here the sample spans about 200,000 clones, about 80% being singletons. CDR3 size: 16 residues. Germline CDR1 SNHLY, CDR2 FYNNEI. Trimming took 1 base from V and 5 from J; bases not matched to a gene: 8. This entry belongs to a study of blood T cell repertoires in COVID-19. Study context: T cells, B-cell-depleted T cells, or PBMCs provided the cDNA or gDNA that served as material.

Source material: peripheral blood. The clonotype was recovered from a woman older than 75 with COVID-19, enrolled during active disease. V gene TRBV2 combines with J gene TRBJ2-5, with 9 bases identical to TRBD1. The CDR3 DNA follows: TGTGCCAGCAGTGAAGGCACAGGGGGCATTGAGGAGACCCAGTACTTC. This encodes CASSEGTGGIEETQYF.